This T cell receptor beta chain was profiled in a study of T cells in Graves' hyperthyroidism and ophthalmopathy. Trimming shortened V by 7 bases and J by 1 base, and 14 bases separated the two germline ends. Germline assignment: CDR1 SQVTM and CDR2 ANQGSEA. The CDR3 totals 13 residues. This clonotype occurred many times. TCR beta CDR3 regions were amplified from RNA transcripts. HTBI primers were used for first-round RT-PCR of the TCR CDR3. TCRdb reprocessed the multiplex PCR reads with MiXCR, giving one entry per CDR3 protein. The sample lists a few hundred thousand distinct CDR3 sequences; approximately 14% were seen once.

Sequenced input: blood. The receptor comes from a woman in her thirties or forties with Graves' hyperthyroidism that later progressed to Graves' ophthalmopathy. The genes are TRBV29-1 and TRBJ2-7; no reliable D call. The CDR3 region is CSAIFGISYEQYF. In DNA form, the CDR3 reads TGCAGCGCTATCTTTGGAATTTCCTACGAGCAGTACTTC.